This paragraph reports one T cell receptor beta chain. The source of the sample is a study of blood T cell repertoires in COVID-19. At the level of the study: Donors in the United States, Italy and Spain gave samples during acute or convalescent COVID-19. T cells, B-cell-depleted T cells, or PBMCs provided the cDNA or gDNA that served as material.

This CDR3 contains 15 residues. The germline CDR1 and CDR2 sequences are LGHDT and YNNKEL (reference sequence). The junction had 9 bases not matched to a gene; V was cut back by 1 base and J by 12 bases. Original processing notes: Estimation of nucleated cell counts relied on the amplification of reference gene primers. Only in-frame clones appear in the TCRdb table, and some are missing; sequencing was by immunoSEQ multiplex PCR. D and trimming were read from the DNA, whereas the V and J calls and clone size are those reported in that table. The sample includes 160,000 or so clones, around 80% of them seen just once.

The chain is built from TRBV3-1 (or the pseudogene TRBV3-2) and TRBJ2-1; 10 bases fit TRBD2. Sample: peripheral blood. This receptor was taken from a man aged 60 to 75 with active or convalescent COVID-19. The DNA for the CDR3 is TGTGCCAGCAGCCAAGTACTAGCGGGAACAATGAGGCAGTTCTTC. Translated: CASSQVLAGTMRQFF.